These 31 T cell receptor beta chains originate from one sample sequenced in a study of radiotherapy plus CTLA-4 blockade in lung cancer. Produced via immunoSEQ multiplex PCR; TCRdb's table is partial and in-frame only. The data show some 49,000 clones, with 70% to 90% seen just once and about a quarter held by the top ten. Here the sequenced sample was peripheral blood, taken from a patient treated with radiotherapy plus ipilimumab. These receptor sequences come from a human donor with non-small cell lung cancer whose response to radiotherapy plus ipilimumab could not be evaluated.

The chain carries TRBV4-3 and TRBJ2-1; TRBD1 aligns across 8 bases. This CDR3 is 17 amino acids long. Germline-derived CDR1 and CDR2 are LGHNA and YSLEER. V lost 2 bases and J lost 4; bases outside the gene matches: 10. Written as DNA, the CDR3 is TGCGCCAGCAGCCAACATCAAGAGACAGGGGTGTACAATGAGCAGTTCTTC. It specifies CASSQHQETGVYNEQFF.

The V and J genes are TRBV19 and TRBJ2-1; unclear D gene. With 1 base removed from V and 7 bases from J, the gap between germline ends came to 5 bases. CDR1 is LNHDA and CDR2 is SQIVND in the germline V gene (reference sequence). This CDR3 is built from 12 residues. The CDR3 here is CASSIGGNEQFF. CDR3 DNA: TGTGCCAGTAGTATAGGCGGTAATGAGCAGTTCTTC.

CDR3 sequence: CASSYISEDTIYF. The DNA of the CDR3 is TGTGCCAGCAGTTACATCAGTGAGGACACCATATATTTT. The V and J genes are TRBV6-5 and TRBJ1-3; D call uncertain. The germline V gene encodes CDR1 MNHEY and CDR2 SVGAGI. CDR3 size: 13 residues. V was clipped by 2 bases and J by 8 bases, with 10 bases between them.

V gene TRBV4-3 combines with J gene TRBJ1-1; 9 nucleotides align to TRBD1. The CDR3 spans 14 residues. Germline V gene data show CDR1 as LGHNA and CDR2 as YSLEER. Trimming took 4 bases from V and 3 from J; bases not matched to a gene: 3. The CDR3 region is CASSLGQGYTEAFF. CDR3 nucleotide sequence: TGCGCCAGCAGCCTGGGACAGGGATACACTGAAGCTTTCTTT.

The genes are TRBV6-4 and TRBJ2-7, with 7 bases aligning to TRBD1. This CDR3 spans 15 amino acids. CDR1 is MRHNA and CDR2 is SNTAGT in the germline V gene. V was clipped by 6 bases and J by 0 bases; unmatched bases: 8. CDR3 amino acids: CASRETGAVSYEQYF. DNA for the CDR3: TGTGCCAGCAGAGAAACAGGGGCCGTCTCCTACGAGCAGTACTTC.

This sequence joins TRBV19 and TRBJ1-5; the D is unclear. Per germline, CDR1 LNHDA and CDR2 SQIVND (reference sequence). The CDR3 sequence is 14 residues long. The V end lost 3 bases, the J end lost 5 bases, and 11 bases lay between the germline ends. CDR3 nucleotides: TGTGCCAGTAGTATGGGAGGGAACGATCAGCCCCAGCATTTT. This translates into CASSMGGNDQPQHF.

This clone was observed many times. One end of the junction is discordant with germline, which a read error may explain. Within the sample, other DNA sequences also encode this same CDR3. This chain joins TRBV5-1 and TRBJ2-7, with 11 bases identical to TRBD1. This CDR3 region has 13 residues. Germline V gives CDR1 SGHRS, CDR2 YFSETQ. The CDR3 here is CASRGQGASEQYF. In nucleotides, the CDR3 is TGTGCCAGCAGAGGACAGGGGGCAAGCGAGCAGTACTTC.

The J gene is TRBJ2-7, the V gene TRBV11-2, with 11 positions matching TRBD1. The germline CDR1 and CDR2 sequences are SGHAT and FQNNGV. The ends lost 5 bases at V and 3 bases at J; junction bases unmatched: 9. The CDR3 consists of 16 residues. The CDR3 nucleotides read TGTGCCAGCAGCATCGACCGGGACAGGGGGTACTACGAGCAGTACTTC. Protein product: CASSIDRDRGYYEQYF. Full variable domain (missing parts from reference TRBV11-2 and TRBJ2-7): EAGVAQSPRYKIIEKRQSVAFWCNPISGHATLYWYQQILGQGPKLLIQFQNNGVVDDSQLPKDRFSAERLKGVDSTLKIQPAKLEDSAVYLCASSIDRDRGYYEQYFGPGTRLTVT.

The gene calls are TRBV6-1 and TRBJ2-7; TRBD2 agrees at 9 bases. Germline V lookup: CDR1 MNHNS, CDR2 SASEGT. CDR3 length: 14 residues. V gave up 5 bases and J gave up 2 bases; unmatched junction bases: 4. The CDR3 DNA is TGTGCCAGCAGTCTGACTAGCGGAACCTACGAGCAGTACTTC. It yields the protein CASSLTSGTYEQYF.

The rearrangement joins TRBV27 to TRBJ1-1, with D possibly TRBD1 on 5 matching bases. Germline CDR1 MNHEY, CDR2 SMNVEV (reference sequence). V was clipped by 1 base and J by 6 bases, with 6 bases between them. The CDR3 runs to 12 residues. CDR3 loop: CASSLWGAEAFF. DNA for the CDR3: TGTGCCAGCAGTTTATGGGGGGCTGAAGCTTTCTTT.

The CDR3 reads CASSPTPAGGENEQFF. The CDR3 bases are TGTGCCAGCAGTCCCACTCCAGCGGGAGGGGAAAATGAGCAGTTCTTC. V gene TRBV6-6 combines with J gene TRBJ2-1, with TRBD2 matching over 10 bases. V lost 5 bases to trimming and J lost 7 bases; unmatched junction nucleotides: 11. Germline loops: CDR1 MNHNY, CDR2 SVGAGI (reference sequence). There are 16 residues in the CDR3.

A single count supports this clone. The J gene is TRBJ2-7, the V gene TRBV7-9; D is ambiguous. V was cut by 1 base and J by 6 bases, with 10 bases left in between. Germline-derived CDR1 and CDR2 are SEHNR and FQNEAQ (reference sequence). The CDR3 extends over 13 amino acids. The CDR3: CASSLDSPGEQYF. CDR3 DNA sequence: TGTGCCAGCAGCTTAGACTCGCCGGGCGAGCAGTACTTC.

V gene TRBV30 combines with J gene TRBJ1-2; possible D gene TRBD1, 5 bases. With 2 bases removed from V and 7 bases from J, the gap between germline ends came to 11 bases. Germline V gene data show CDR1 as GTSNPN and CDR2 as SVGIG (reference sequence). The CDR3 extends over 12 amino acids. The CDR3 coding sequence is TGTGCCTGGAGTACGGGGGTCTTTGGCTACACCTTC. It encodes CAWSTGVFGYTF.

CDR3 protein: CASSINSGANVLTF. The CDR3 nucleotides read TGTGCCAGCAGCATCAACTCTGGGGCCAACGTCCTGACTTTC. The V and J genes are TRBV5-5 and TRBJ2-6; D call uncertain. V gave up 4 bases and J gave up 0 bases, with 5 bases separating them. The CDR3 sequence is 14 residues long. The germline V gene has CDR1 SGHKS and CDR2 YYEKEE (reference sequence).

This clone has just a few counts. The chain links TRBV7-2 to TRBJ2-3; the match to TRBD2 covers 8 bases. There are 19 residues in the CDR3. Per germline, CDR1 SGHTA and CDR2 FQGNSA. Losses at the gene ends were 5 bases for V and 3 bases for J; bases not matched to a gene: 19. CDR3 coding DNA: TGTGCCAGCAGCCCCCTGGTGAGCGGGAGCTTTTTTGGGACAGATACGCAGTATTTT. This gives the protein CASSPLVSGSFFGTDTQYF.

The V call is TRBV28, the J call TRBJ1-6; unclear D gene. V was trimmed by 2 bases and J by 3 bases, leaving 11 bases between them. This CDR3 comprises 16 residues. The V gene's germline CDR1 is MDHEN and CDR2 SYDVKM. The CDR3 loop reads CASSLGRVLYNSPLHF. CDR3 DNA sequence: TGTGCCAGCAGTTTAGGGCGGGTCCTCTATAATTCACCCCTCCACTTT. Filled out from reference TRBV28 and TRBJ1-6, the complete variable domain reads DVKVTQSSRYLVKRTGEKVFLECVQDMDHENMFWYRQDPGLGLRLIYFSYDVKMKEKGDIPEGYSVSREKKERFSLILESASTNQTSMYLCASSLGRVLYNSPLHFGNGTRLTVT.

The V and J genes are TRBV7-9 and TRBJ2-3, with TRBD2 matching 8 bases. Germline CDR1 is SEHNR and CDR2 is FQNEAQ (reference sequence). Trimming at V came to 1 base and at J to 3 bases, leaving 6 bases not matched to a gene. The CDR3 totals 16 residues. The CDR3 coding sequence is TGTGCCAGCAGCTTAGGTACAGCGGGAGAAACAGATACGCAGTATTTT. Its translation is CASSLGTAGETDTQYF.

This chain links TRBV30 with TRBJ2-2, with TRBD2 matching over 10 bases. Trimming took 5 bases from V and 2 from J; bases not matched to a gene: 2. The germline gives CDR1 GTSNPN, CDR2 SVGIG (reference sequence). This CDR3 region has 14 residues. CDR3 nucleotides: TGTGCCTGGCGGACTAGCGGTAACACCGGGGAGCTGTTTTTT. This gives the protein CAWRTSGNTGELFF.

The rearrangement joins TRBV7-2 to TRBJ1-2; D is unclear. Deletions cut 4 bases from V and 4 bases from J, with 13 bases between. The CDR3 loop spans 14 amino acids. Germline V gene sequence: CDR1 SGHTA, CDR2 FQGNSA. In DNA form, the CDR3 reads TGTGCCAGCAGCTCTCTGCGTAATAGCTATGGCTACACCTTC. It yields the protein CASSSLRNSYGYTF.

The CDR3 region is CASSLIRQRNTEAFF. CDR3 in DNA: TGTGCCAGCAGCTTAATACGACAGAGGAACACTGAAGCTTTCTTT. The rearrangement joins TRBV7-3 to TRBJ1-1, with D possibly being TRBD1 (5 bases). Germline CDR1 reads SGHTA; CDR2 reads FQGTGA. Trimming left V 1 base short and J 1 base short, with 10 bases between. The length of the CDR3 is 15 residues.

This rearrangement joins TRBV2 to TRBJ2-7, with D tentatively TRBD1 (5 bases). CDR1 and CDR2 from the germline V gene are SNHLY and FYNNEI. V was pared by 7 bases and J by 4 bases, with 23 bases between. The CDR3 totals 16 residues. The CDR3 region has the DNA TGTGCCAGCACAGAGAACTGGACACCAGCCGCATACGAGCAGTACTTC. Amino acids: CASTENWTPAAYEQYF.

The rearrangement uses TRBV5-1 and TRBJ2-7, with 7 positions matching TRBD1. The CDR3 contains 15 residues. The V segment lost 0 bases and the J segment 3 bases; nucleotides outside the gene matches: 6. Germline CDR1 is SGHRS and CDR2 is YFSETQ. This chain's CDR3 is CASSLGGTVFYEQYF. CDR3 coding DNA: TGCGCCAGCAGCTTGGGGGGGACAGTATTCTACGAGCAGTACTTC.

This chain uses TRBV7-9 with TRBJ2-7; TRBD1 might be the D (6 bases). Germline assignment: CDR1 SEHNR and CDR2 FQNEAQ (reference sequence). The V end was cut by 5 bases, the J end by 4 bases, with 12 bases between. The CDR3 is made up of 13 amino acids. This CDR3 reads CASSVYRAYEQYF. In DNA, the CDR3 is TGTGCCAGCAGCGTTTACAGGGCGTACGAGCAGTACTTC.

The genes are TRBV2 and TRBJ2-1; 7 bases agree with TRBD1. Unmatched junction bases numbered 13, after V lost 11 bases and J lost 6 bases. This CDR3 comprises 14 residues. Germline V gene sequence: CDR1 SNHLY, CDR2 FYNNEI. CDR3 DNA sequence: TGTGCCGCAGGGCATCCAGGGGGTGTCAATGAGCAGTTCTTC. As protein: CAAGHPGGVNEQFF.

The chain links TRBV5-4 to TRBJ2-3; 8 nucleotides agree with TRBD1. The J segment lost 5 bases and the V segment lost 4 bases, leaving 3 bases of the junction unmatched. The length of the CDR3 is 13 residues. CDR1 SGHNT and CDR2 YYREEE come from the germline V gene (reference sequence). For the CDR3, the DNA is TGTGCCAGCAGCCAGGACAGGGAAGATACGCAGTATTTT. Encoded protein: CASSQDREDTQYF. Using reference TRBV5-4 and TRBJ2-3 for the parts outside the CDR3, the full variable domain is ETGVTQSPTHLIKTRGQQVTLRCSSQSGHNTVSWYQQALGQGPQFIFQYYREEENGRGNFPPRFSGLQFPNYSSELNVNALELDDSALYLCASSQDREDTQYFGPGTRLTVL.

This clone was detected only once. The J gene is TRBJ2-1, the V gene TRBV7-9; the match to TRBD2 covers 12 bases. The CDR3 has 16 residues. With V trimmed by 5 bases and J by 8 bases, 10 bases remained unmatched. Germline loops: CDR1 SEHNR, CDR2 FQNEAQ (reference sequence). The DNA of the CDR3 is TGTGCCAGCAGCAGTGGACTAGCGGGAAATAGCGATGAGCAGTTCTTC. As protein: CASSSGLAGNSDEQFF.

This chain connects TRBV28 to TRBJ2-7; 8 bases align to TRBD2. Germline V gene sequence: CDR1 MDHEN, CDR2 SYDVKM. The CDR3 is 13 residues long. The junction had 1 base not matched to a gene; V was cut back by 3 bases and J by 3 bases. This chain's CDR3 is CASSLTSVYEQYF. In DNA form, the CDR3 reads TGTGCCAGCAGTTTGACTAGCGTCTACGAGCAGTACTTC.

The V and J genes are TRBV7-2 and TRBJ2-3; 10 bases align to TRBD1. V lost 4 bases to trimming and J lost 5 bases; unmatched junction nucleotides: 12. The CDR3 consists of 17 residues. CDR1 is SGHTA and CDR2 is FQGNSA in the germline V gene. DNA for the CDR3: TGTGCCAGCAGCTACACATCTACCGGGACAGGGGAAGATACGCAGTATTTT. This sequence encodes CASSYTSTGTGEDTQYF.

The chain carries TRBV28 and TRBJ1-2; 7 nucleotides align to TRBD1. The CDR3 sequence is 13 residues long. V shed 11 bases and J 2 bases; nucleotides not matched to a gene: 8. The germline CDR1 and CDR2 sequences are MDHEN and SYDVKM. In DNA, the CDR3 is TGTGCCTTGCAAGGGACAGCGAACTATGGCTACACCTTC. Residues: CALQGTANYGYTF.

The chain couples TRBV27 to TRBJ2-5, with D perhaps TRBD2 (6 bases). The J call is doubtful: the DNA matches TRBJ2-7 better. The CDR3 sequence is 13 residues long. CDR1 and CDR2 (germline): MNHEY, SMNVEV (reference sequence). This CDR3 is CASSLGGSYEQYF. CDR3 DNA sequence: TGTGCCAGCAGTTTAGGAGGGTCCTACGAGCAGTACTTC.

This chain links TRBV29-1 with TRBJ2-7, with a possible D match to TRBD2 (6 bases). Trimming left V 5 bases short and J 4 bases short, with 15 bases between. CDR1 and CDR2 (germline): SQVTM, ANQGSEA. This CDR3 spans 13 amino acids. The CDR3 is CSVRRGGEYEQYF. CDR3 bases: TGCAGCGTTCGGAGGGGCGGCGAGTACGAGCAGTACTTC.